This T cell receptor (beta chain) was recorded in a study of blood T cell repertoires in COVID-19. Study overall: The samples span acute and convalescent COVID-19 from the United States, Italy and Spain.

Some clones are missing from TCRdb's copy, which holds only in-frame ones; the method was immunoSEQ multiplex PCR. The sample includes tens of thousands of clones, 81% of them seen just once. The CDR3 is made up of 14 amino acids. The V gene's germline CDR1 is SGHTA and CDR2 FQGTGA. V was cut by 3 bases and J by 0 bases, with 6 bases left in between. J is TRBJ2-1 and V is TRBV7-3; D perhaps matches TRBD1 (6 bases). The sequencing input was peripheral blood. This clonotype was sampled from a man older than 75 with COVID-19, enrolled during active disease. The CDR3 sequence is CASSLDSSYNEQFF. The CDR3, as DNA: TGTGCCAGCAGCTTGGACAGCTCCTACAATGAGCAGTTCTTC.